This entry lists 32 T cell receptor beta chains sequenced from one sample in a study of cytomegalovirus exposure and HLA in healthy donors. The PCR made use of 60 Vbeta and 13 Jbeta primers. Profiling relied on immunoSEQ multiplex PCR, and the TCRdb table lists in-frame clones only, not all of them. This table has over 150,000 clones, roughly 86% appearing once. Specimen: PBMCs. The receptors come from a girl between 5 and 17 years old in good health and CMV-seropositive.

The chain links TRBV10-2 to TRBJ1-2; 8 bases fit TRBD1. The CDR3 runs to 14 residues. Germline values: CDR1 WSHSY, CDR2 SAAADI. J lost 4 bases, V lost 6 bases, and 7 bases had no gene match. CDR3 region: CASREGQGGYGYTF. For the CDR3, the DNA is TGCGCCAGCAGAGAAGGACAGGGCGGCTATGGCTACACCTTC.

This clone appeared a single time. The chain joins TRBV7-3 to TRBJ1-1; TRBD1 is a possible D gene (5 bases). Germline lookup yields CDR1 SGHTA and CDR2 FQGTGA. The length of the CDR3 is 12 residues. Deletions cut 6 bases from V and 4 bases from J, with 9 bases between. The CDR3 nucleotides are TGTGCCAGCAGTAGGGGAAGCACTGAAGCTTTCTTT. Its translation is CASSRGSTEAFF.

The chain is built from TRBV5-6 and TRBJ2-3, with TRBD2 matching over 11 bases. J was trimmed by 0 bases and V by 1 base; bases with no gene match: 4. The CDR3 totals 17 residues. CDR1 is SGHDT, CDR2 YYEEEE, per germline. The CDR3 loop is CASSLKGLADSTDTQYF. The DNA for the CDR3 is TGTGCCAGCAGCTTGAAGGGACTAGCGGACAGCACAGATACGCAGTATTTT.

The chain joins TRBV6-5 to TRBJ1-1; unclear D gene. This CDR3 region has 13 residues. Trimming pared 3 bases from V and 4 bases from J, leaving 9 bases between. Per germline, CDR1 MNHEY and CDR2 SVGAGI. The CDR3 nucleotides read TGTGCCAGCAGTTATATCTTGGCCACTGAAGCTTTCTTT. Protein sequence: CASSYILATEAFF.

V and J are TRBV2 and TRBJ1-2, with TRBD1 as a possible D gene (5 bases). The germline V and J ends were trimmed by 0 bases and 2 bases, with 10 bases remaining between them. Per the germline V gene, CDR1 is SNHLY and CDR2 is FYNNEI. CDR3 size: 15 residues. The DNA of the CDR3 is TGTGCCAGCAGTGAAGCGGGCCGGGGGAACTATGGCTACACCTTC. This translates into CASSEAGRGNYGYTF.

The V and J genes are TRBV10-3 and TRBJ2-2; D perhaps matches TRBD1 (6 bases). This CDR3 has 17 amino acids. V lost 3 bases to trimming and J lost 5 bases, with 19 bases between them. From germline, CDR1 is ENHRY and CDR2 SYGVKD. CDR3 in DNA: TGTGCCATCAGTGAAGGGGGATTGCTTAGCTTAACCGGGGAGCTGTTTTTT. Its protein is CAISEGGLLSLTGELFF.

The chain employs TRBV4-1 and TRBJ1-3; D is unresolved. V lost 0 bases to trimming and J lost 0 bases, with 15 bases between them. Germline V lookup: CDR1 MGHRA, CDR2 YSYEKL. The CDR3 is 18 amino acids. CDR3: CASSQDLYRVRSGNTIYF. CDR3 in DNA: TGCGCCAGCAGCCAAGATTTGTATCGGGTCCGCTCTGGAAACACCATATATTTT.

This clone was counted a single time. V and J are TRBV5-6 and TRBJ2-7; D is unresolved. The germline CDR1 and CDR2 sequences are SGHDT and YYEEEE. This CDR3 contains 14 residues. V was trimmed by 0 bases and J by 2 bases, leaving 9 bases between them. In DNA, the CDR3 is TGTGCCAGCAGCTTGGGGGCAGGAACCTACGAGCAGTACTTC. Translation gives CASSLGAGTYEQYF.

The V call is TRBV2, the J call TRBJ2-3, with 15 bases matching TRBD2. This CDR3 contains 18 residues. V gave up 6 bases and J gave up 4 bases; unmatched junction bases: 11. The V gene's germline CDR1 is SNHLY and CDR2 FYNNEI. The CDR3 DNA is TGTGCCAGCAGACCCCTAACCGGGACTAGCGGGGGGCCAGATACGCAGTATTTT. It is translated as CASRPLTGTSGGPDTQYF.

The chain joins TRBV21-1 to TRBJ2-1; TRBD2, the D gene given by the table, was not confirmed from the DNA. TRBV21-1 constitutes a pseudogene. This CDR3 contains 13 residues. CDR3 coding DNA: TGTGCCAGCAGCAAAGCAAATGGAGATGAGCAGTTCTTC. Amino acid sequence: CASSKANGDEQFF.

V and J are TRBV19 and TRBJ2-7; 7 bases are shared with TRBD1. The CDR3 sequence is 14 residues long. The germline gives CDR1 LNHDA, CDR2 SQIVND (reference sequence). Unmatched junction bases numbered 5, after V lost 4 bases and J lost 2 bases. The CDR3 spells CASSRTGDPYEQYF. CDR3 nucleotides: TGTGCCAGTAGTAGAACAGGGGACCCCTACGAGCAGTACTTC.

The chain uses TRBV7-9 and TRBJ2-4; 7 positions match TRBD2. The CDR3 contains 15 residues. Germline values: CDR1 SEHNR, CDR2 FQNEAQ (reference sequence). Trimming took 2 bases from V and 3 from J; bases not matched to a gene: 4. The CDR3 spells CASSLFPGGKNIQYF. In DNA, the CDR3 is TGTGCCAGCAGCTTATTTCCGGGGGGCAAAAACATTCAGTACTTC.

The chain's CDR3 is CASTRDRNYGYTF. CDR3 nucleotide sequence: TGTGCCAGCACCAGGGACAGGAACTATGGCTACACCTTC. V and J are TRBV2 and TRBJ1-2, with TRBD1 matching 8 bases. The length of the CDR3 is 13 residues. Germline assignment: CDR1 SNHLY and CDR2 FYNNEI. V lost 7 bases and J lost 2; bases outside the gene matches: 3.

The chain recombines TRBV6-6 with TRBJ1-1, with a weak D call TRBD1 (5 bases). From germline, CDR1 is MNHNY and CDR2 SVGAGI (reference sequence). The V end was cut by 6 bases, the J end by 3 bases, with 14 bases between. The CDR3 totals 14 residues. CDR3 residues: CASSPGGGYTEAFF. CDR3 DNA sequence: TGTGCCAGCAGCCCGGGGGGGGGTTACACTGAAGCTTTCTTT.

The CDR3 is CASSFTSGGVDTQYF. The CDR3 region has the DNA TGTGCCAGCAGCTTTACTAGCGGGGGGGTTGATACGCAGTATTTT. V is TRBV7-9 and J is TRBJ2-3; 13 nucleotides line up with TRBD2. The V segment lost 3 bases and the J segment 6 bases; nucleotides outside the gene matches: 3. CDR1 SEHNR and CDR2 FQNEAQ come from the germline V gene (reference sequence). There are 15 residues in the CDR3.

This clone was counted only a few times. The chain couples TRBV9 to TRBJ1-1, with 8 bases lining up with TRBD1. This CDR3 comprises 17 residues. The germline gives CDR1 SGDLS, CDR2 YYNGEE. With V trimmed by 0 bases and J by 4 bases, 11 bases remained unmatched. In nucleotides, the CDR3 is TGTGCCAGCAGCGTAGGAGTTTCCCGGCAGGGGGCCACTGAAGCTTTCTTT. Protein: CASSVGVSRQGATEAFF.

This clone was observed a single time. The chain couples TRBV4-1 to TRBJ2-1; D perhaps matches TRBD2 (7 bases). CDR3 length: 16 amino acids. Trimming took 0 bases from V and 4 from J, leaving 13 bases between them. Germline-derived CDR1 and CDR2 are MGHRA and YSYEKL. For the CDR3, the DNA is TGCGCCAGCAGCCAAGAGGGAGGGGGTTCTTACAATGAGCAGTTCTTC. As protein: CASSQEGGGSYNEQFF.

This clone has just one count. The V and J genes are TRBV11-3 and TRBJ2-5, with unresolved D. From germline, CDR1 is SGHNT and CDR2 YENEEA. CDR3 length: 16 amino acids. V lost 0 bases and J 5 bases, leaving 16 bases between the germline ends. The CDR3 here is CASSLDMSYPRETQYF. CDR3 coding DNA: TGTGCCAGCAGCTTAGATATGAGTTACCCCAGGGAGACCCAGTACTTC.

The V gene is TRBV13, the J gene TRBJ1-1; 7 nucleotides agree with TRBD1. This CDR3 is built from 14 residues. The ends lost 5 bases at V and 1 base at J; junction bases unmatched: 4. CDR1 is PRHDT and CDR2 is FYEKMQ in the germline V gene (reference sequence). The CDR3: CASSPRQGNTEAFF. CDR3 nucleotides: TGTGCCAGCAGCCCAAGACAGGGGAACACTGAAGCTTTCTTT. Combining the CDR3 with reference TRBV13 and TRBJ1-1 gives the whole variable domain AAGVIQSPRHLIKEKRETATLKCYPIPRHDTVYWYQQGPGQDPQFLISFYEKMQSDKGSIPDRFSAQQFSDYHSELNMSSLELGDSALYFCASSPRQGNTEAFFGQGTRLTVV.

The chain combines TRBV7-3 with TRBJ1-1; 7 bases match TRBD1. Germline V lookup: CDR1 SGHTA, CDR2 FQGTGA. After removal of 3 bases from V and 4 bases from J, the junction contained 2 bases not matched to a gene. CDR3 length: 13 residues. CDR3 in DNA: TGTGCCAGCAGCTTCGGACAGGCCACTGAAGCTTTCTTT. It is translated as CASSFGQATEAFF.

This chain connects TRBV6-1 to TRBJ2-3, with D possibly being TRBD2 (6 bases). CDR1 and CDR2 from the germline V gene are MNHNS and SASEGT. Between the trimmed V and J ends, which lost 1 base and 4 bases, there was a span of 9 bases. The CDR3 is 14 residues long. CDR3 sequence (DNA): TGTGCCAGCAGTGAAGGGAGGGACCCAGATACGCAGTATTTT. Residues: CASSEGRDPDTQYF.

This clone came up once. The chain has TRBV7-9 and TRBJ1-2; TRBD1 matches at 11 bases. V gave up 4 bases and J gave up 4 bases; unmatched junction bases: 5. CDR1 is SEHNR, CDR2 FQNEAQ, per germline (reference sequence). The CDR3 covers 15 residues. The CDR3 sequence: CASSWGQGVGYGYTF. In DNA, the CDR3 is TGTGCCAGCAGCTGGGGACAGGGGGTAGGCTATGGCTACACCTTC.

This chain joins TRBV14 and TRBJ2-7; TRBD1 aligns across 7 bases. Trimming cost V 4 bases and J 4 bases; bases outside gene matches: 10. CDR1 is SGHDN and CDR2 is FVKESK in the germline V gene. The length of the CDR3 is 15 residues. CDR3: CASSPERQGSYEQYF. CDR3 sequence (DNA): TGTGCCAGCAGCCCGGAAAGACAGGGTTCGTACGAGCAGTACTTC.

This clone was found once. J is TRBJ1-2 and V is TRBV30; TRBD1 might be the D (6 bases). V lost 6 bases and J 3 bases, leaving 14 bases between the germline ends. Germline V gene data show CDR1 as GTSNPN and CDR2 as SVGIG (reference sequence). The CDR3 sequence is 13 residues long. The CDR3 loop is CACAQGADYGYTF. Here the CDR3 DNA reads TGTGCCTGCGCACAGGGCGCTGACTATGGCTACACCTTC.

In DNA form, the CDR3 reads TGTGCCAGCAGCTTAGGGACAGAGGGCACCATATATTTT. This translates into CASSLGTEGTIYF. This rearrangement joins TRBV11-2 to TRBJ1-3; a weak D match, TRBD1 (6 bases). The V end was cut by 1 base, the J end by 9 bases, with 10 bases between. Per the germline V gene, CDR1 is SGHAT and CDR2 is FQNNGV. CDR3 length: 13 amino acids. Full variable domain (rest looked up from reference TRBV11-2 and TRBJ1-3): EAGVAQSPRYKIIEKRQSVAFWCNPISGHATLYWYQQILGQGPKLLIQFQNNGVVDDSQLPKDRFSAERLKGVDSTLKIQPAKLEDSAVYLCASSLGTEGTIYFGEGSWLTVV.

With respect to this clone: One junction end does not reproduce the germline sequence, and a read error may be involved. The chain combines TRBV11-3 with TRBJ1-1, with D unclear. The CDR3 runs 11 residues. Germline CDR1 and CDR2: SGHNT and YENEEA. CDR3 sequence: CASSLDTEAFF. For the CDR3, the DNA is TGTGCCAGCAGCTTAGACACAGAAGCTTTCTTT.

J is TRBJ1-5 and V is TRBV12-2; the tabulated D call, TRBD1, remains unverified against the DNA. TRBV12-2 is listed as a pseudogene. This CDR3 is built from 14 residues. The CDR3 protein is CASRLTDPYQPQHF. DNA of the CDR3: TGTGCAAGTCGCTTGACAGACCCTTATCAGCCCCAGCATTTT.

This rearrangement joins TRBV25-1 to TRBJ1-6, with no clear D. The germline CDR1 and CDR2 sequences are MGHDK and SYGVNS. This CDR3 region has 13 residues. Deletions cut 1 base from V and 10 bases from J, with 8 bases between. As DNA, the CDR3 is TGTGCCAGCAGTGAATTTCGGGTGTCACCCCTCCACTTT. Its translation is CASSEFRVSPLHF. Using reference TRBV25-1 and TRBJ1-6 for the parts outside the CDR3, the full variable domain is EADIYQTPRYLVIGTGKKITLECSQTMGHDKMYWYQQDPGMELHLIHYSYGVNSTEKGDLSSESTVSRIRTEHFPLTLESARPSHTSQYLCASSEFRVSPLHFGNGTRLTVT.

The chain couples TRBV5-4 to TRBJ2-2; D might be TRBD1 (6 bases). This CDR3 has 15 amino acids. V lost 4 bases, J lost 4 bases, and 14 bases lay in between. Germline-derived CDR1 and CDR2 are SGHNT and YYREEE (reference sequence). The CDR3 bases are TGTGCCAGCAGCCTCCACAGGGAAACCACCGGGGAGCTGTTTTTT. Protein sequence: CASSLHRETTGELFF.

J is TRBJ1-3 and V is TRBV7-3, with D uncertain. Germline CDR1 and CDR2: SGHTA and FQGTGA. Deletions cut 4 bases from V and 2 bases from J, with 6 bases between. The CDR3 sequence is 13 residues long. CDR3 bases: TGTGCCAGCAGCTACGGGGCTGGAAACACCATATATTTT. Protein sequence: CASSYGAGNTIYF.

The chain links TRBV11-2 to TRBJ2-4, with D possibly TRBD1 on 6 matching bases. Trimming removed 0 bases at V and 4 bases at J, with 10 bases between. The CDR3 has 15 residues. In germline, CDR1 is SGHAT, CDR2 FQNNGV. The CDR3 sequence: CASSLETGSKNIQYF. CDR3 sequence (DNA): TGTGCCAGCAGCTTAGAGACAGGCTCTAAAAACATTCAGTACTTC.

The V gene is TRBV2, the J gene TRBJ2-1, with 8 bases that match TRBD1. V shed 4 bases and J 6 bases; nucleotides not matched to a gene: 5. CDR3 length equals 14 residues. CDR1 and CDR2 (germline): SNHLY, FYNNEI. CDR3 in DNA: TGTGCCAGCAGTGGACAGGGGAATCTCAATGAGCAGTTCTTC. As protein: CASSGQGNLNEQFF.